This TCR beta chain was captured in a study of cytomegalovirus exposure and HLA in healthy donors. Primers: 60 Vbeta forward and 13 Jbeta reverse. The table came from immunoSEQ multiplex PCR; TCRdb's copy has only in-frame clones and leaves some out. In total, the table holds fewer than 150,000 clones. Per germline, CDR1 SQVTM and CDR2 ANQGSEA. V lost 7 bases and J 6 bases, leaving 12 bases between the germline ends. The CDR3 extends over 11 amino acids. Specimen: PBMCs. This TCR was sampled from a man younger than 35 in good health and CMV-seronegative. The chain has TRBV29-1 and TRBJ1-1; D gene unclear. The CDR3: CSAYVRPEAFF. CDR3 coding DNA: TGCAGCGCTTACGTCAGGCCTGAAGCTTTCTTT.